The 14 T cell receptor beta chains below come from one sample, sequenced in a study of blood T cell repertoires in COVID-19. Sequencing was performed with immunoSEQ multiplex PCR; in TCRdb, only in-frame clones are kept and a portion is missing. The sample shows about 130,000 clones, around 89% of them seen only once. Sequencing input: peripheral blood. The receptors shown here come from a man between 60 and 75 years old with COVID-19, enrolled during active disease.

The chain is built from TRBV9 and TRBJ2-3; D might be TRBD1 (5 bases). The V end lost 0 bases, the J end lost 0 bases, and 8 bases lay between the germline ends. Germline CDR1 SGDLS, CDR2 YYNGEE. This CDR3 comprises 15 residues. The CDR3 nucleotides read TGTGCCAGCAGCGTAGACCCAGGGAGCACAGATACGCAGTATTTT. Protein: CASSVDPGSTDTQYF.

The chain has TRBV12-3 or TRBV12-4 and TRBJ1-5; no firm D call. Trimming removed 3 bases from V and 5 bases from J, with 8 bases in between. The CDR3 sequence is 13 residues long. CDR3 in amino acids: CASSFLRDQPQHF. CDR3 coding DNA: TGTGCCAGCAGTTTCTTGAGAGATCAGCCCCAGCATTTT.

In DNA, the CDR3 is TGTGCCAGCAGCCTGAGGACTAGCGGAGAGACCCAGTACTTC. Translating it yields CASSLRTSGETQYF. The chain carries TRBV5-4 and TRBJ2-5; 10 nucleotides match TRBD2. This CDR3 region has 14 residues. With V trimmed by 4 bases and J by 4 bases, 4 bases remained unmatched. CDR1 is SGHNT and CDR2 is YYREEE in the germline V gene (reference sequence).

The gene calls are TRBV3-1 (or the pseudogene TRBV3-2) and TRBJ2-1; D remains ambiguous. V was pared by 0 bases and J by 7 bases, with 7 bases between. The germline CDR1 and CDR2 sequences are LGHDT and YNNKEL (reference sequence). CDR3 size: 13 residues. This CDR3 reads CASSQDDWNEQFF. CDR3 in DNA: TGTGCCAGCAGCCAAGATGACTGGAATGAGCAGTTCTTC.

CDR3 region: CASSARGATEYGYTF. DNA of the CDR3: TGTGCCAGCAGTGCCCGGGGGGCAACGGAGTATGGCTACACCTTC. This chain joins TRBV6-6 and TRBJ1-2; possibly TRBD1 for D (6 bases). V lost 5 bases and J lost 5, with 18 bases in between. The CDR3 is 15 amino acids. Germline lookup yields CDR1 MNHNY and CDR2 SVGAGI (reference sequence).

The chain combines TRBV5-4 with TRBJ1-5; TRBD1 agrees at 9 bases. Looked up from germline, CDR1 is SGHNT and CDR2 is YYREEE (reference sequence). The CDR3 loop spans 14 amino acids. V gave up 4 bases and J gave up 6 bases; unmatched junction bases: 5. In DNA form, the CDR3 reads TGTGCCAGCAGCCTACAGGGGGCAGGTCAGCCCCAGCATTTT. Translated, it gives CASSLQGAGQPQHF.

The DNA of the CDR3 is TGTGCCAGCAGCTTAGGAGGGACAGGGGCCTACGAGCAGTACTTC. As protein: CASSLGGTGAYEQYF. V usage is TRBV7-6 and J usage is TRBJ2-7; 10 bases line up with TRBD1. Germline V gene sequence: CDR1 SGHVS, CDR2 FNYEAQ. The CDR3 has 15 residues. The V gene end was trimmed by 1 base and the J gene end by 2 bases; junction bases not matched to a gene: 2.

J is TRBJ1-2 and V is TRBV9, with 7 nucleotides matching TRBD1. In germline, CDR1 is SGDLS, CDR2 YYNGEE. The CDR3 loop spans 13 amino acids. V dropped 3 bases and J dropped 5; count of bases not matched to a gene: 4. CDR3 bases: TGTGCCAGCAGCGACAGGGGTGGTTATGGCTACACCTTC. Its protein is CASSDRGGYGYTF.

The J gene is TRBJ1-1, the V gene TRBV18; 7 bases are a match to TRBD1. The CDR3 loop spans 13 amino acids. V was pared by 8 bases and J by 7 bases, with 10 bases of the junction left unmatched. The germline CDR1 and CDR2 sequences are KGHSH and LQKENI. The CDR3 DNA follows: TGTGCCAGCACCCTGGGAACAGGGGATGAAGCTTTCTTT. Encoded protein: CASTLGTGDEAFF.

The chain recombines TRBV28 with TRBJ1-2; 8 positions agree with TRBD1. Germline CDR1 MDHEN, CDR2 SYDVKM. V shed 10 bases and J 4 bases; nucleotides not matched to a gene: 11. The length of the CDR3 is 14 residues. The CDR3 nucleotides are TGTGCCACCGGTCAGGGGGCCCACCTCTATGGCTACACCTTC. Encoded protein: CATGQGAHLYGYTF.

This chain joins TRBV9 and TRBJ2-1; a weak D match, TRBD1 (9 bases). V was trimmed by 0 bases and J by 8 bases, leaving 21 bases between them. The germline gives CDR1 SGDLS, CDR2 YYNGEE. The CDR3 covers 17 residues. The CDR3 loop is CASSVASGGDRVHEQFF. In DNA form, the CDR3 reads TGTGCCAGCAGCGTAGCTTCGGGGGGGGACAGGGTCCATGAGCAGTTCTTC.

The chain couples TRBV14 to TRBJ2-3; 8 positions match TRBD2. With 0 bases clipped from V and 3 bases from J, the junction kept 5 bases outside the gene matches. Germline V gene sequence: CDR1 SGHDN, CDR2 FVKESK. The CDR3 contains 16 residues. CDR3: CASSQDLGLGTDTQYF. Here the CDR3 DNA reads TGTGCCAGCAGCCAAGATTTGGGACTAGGGACAGATACGCAGTATTTT.

This rearrangement joins TRBV28 to TRBJ1-4; D is perhaps TRBD1 (5 bases). V lost 6 bases, J lost 3 bases, and 8 bases lay in between. CDR1 and CDR2 from the germline V gene are MDHEN and SYDVKM. This CDR3 is 13 amino acids long. CDR3 DNA sequence: TGTGCCAGCAGGGGGGGAGCTAATGAAAAACTGTTTTTT. It codes for CASRGGANEKLFF.

V usage is TRBV25-1 and J usage is TRBJ1-2; no clear D gene. Germline V CDR1 and CDR2: MGHDK, SYGVNS. The CDR3 is 13 amino acids. Deletions cut 2 bases from V and 4 bases from J, with 8 bases between. The CDR3 bases are TGTGCCAGCAGTGAAGAGGGCTTCTATGGCTACACCTTC. It codes for CASSEEGFYGYTF.